This T cell receptor (beta chain) stems from a study of identical twins listed by TCRdb under 2016. Study-level background: The study deep-sequenced TCR alpha and beta repertoires from monozygotic twins, unrelated adults of various ages and cord blood to test whether fetal clonotypes persist. Replicate twin experiments were performed at different times using different library preparation protocols to rule out contamination.

The V end loses 5 bases and the J end loses 2 bases, and a stretch of 7 bases separates them. The cysteine opens and the phenylalanine closes a CDR3 of 13 amino acids. The read is trimmed to its CDR3 DNA, 39 bases read in frame from base 1. The germline V gene supplies CDR1 ENHRY and CDR2 SYGVKD. The library was prepared using 5' RACE. For sequencing, an Illumina HiSeq 2000 was employed. Template switching added a universal primer binding site, and the final cDNA carried a unique molecular identifier that allowed TCR cDNA molecules to be counted accurately. Specific primers in the conserved constant-segment region were used to synthesize first-strand cDNA for the TCR alpha and beta chains. To control for contamination, each cDNA library was double barcoded with a SMART-Mk sample barcode plus Illumina barcodes. TruSeq adapter sequences, together with Illumina sample barcodes, were added in two successive PCR steps. The TCR alpha and beta cDNA libraries were sequenced on the Illumina HiSeq platform using custom primers. The original pipeline was this. Raw reads were processed with MiGEC to extract unique molecular identifiers, and MiXCR was used to determine CDR3 positions. Recombination models were inferred per individual with the repgenHMM and IGoR tools using an EM algorithm. Shared clonotype analysis was performed with the tcR package in R, normalizing sharing by the product of cloneset sizes. Out-of-frame nonproductive sequences were analyzed to study raw recombination free of thymic and clonal selection effects. The public reads were run again by TCRdb, first through fastp at Q25 and then through MiXCR, and only productive beta chains were kept. Duplicate CDR3 protein sequences are folded into a single record with the most common DNA and genes. These V and J calls rely on TCRdb rather than the paper's analysis. This sample has hundreds of thousands of distinct CDR3 sequences in its table, and roughly an eighth of those were observed once. The top ten hold around 1.5% of the sample.

General study outcomes and caveats: In beta out-of-frame sequences, excess twin sharing was weaker, because having fewer shared sequences lowered the signal-to-noise ratio. In monozygotic twins, recombination models systematically underestimated out-of-frame TCR alpha sharing, but the models matched the sharing seen between unrelated individuals. Fewer insertions were carried by abundant cord blood beta clonotypes, a similar but weaker trend appeared in young adult naive repertoires, and no such trend appeared in memory repertoires. Compared with coincidental sharing between unrelated individuals, out-of-frame TCR alpha sequences shared between twins had an excess of sequences with low generation probability. Because the same donors could not be followed over many years, conclusions were based on cross-sectional statistical analysis. Zero-insertion analyses could be partly confounded by invariant T cells such as MAIT and iNKT, though diverse VJ usage argued against such confounding for most clonotypes.

Every donor in the study was a healthy Caucasian. The twin cohort consisted of three pairs of female monozygotic twins, all aged roughly 18 to 30 years. Peripheral blood mononuclear cells were the source from which RNA for the TCR libraries was isolated. Of note for this clonotype: Its antigen has not been determined. No much larger clone exists at a distance of one base, and base qualities are not known.

The same data also contributed to another study, on yellow fever vaccine responses in identical twins. The second paper states: The T cell response to vaccination in identical twins was reported by the authors to appear partly convergent and partly personalized. In identical twins, the study followed T cell clones that responded to the vaccine with precision.

The chain joins TRBV10-3 to TRBJ2-1, and the D gene may be TRBD2, 5 bases matching. The sequenced material came from PBMCs. The clonotype was recovered from a woman under 30 in good health. The CDR3 region reads CAISPGAYNEQFF. The DNA is TGTGCCATCAGTCCCGGGGCCTACAATGAGCAGTTCTTC.